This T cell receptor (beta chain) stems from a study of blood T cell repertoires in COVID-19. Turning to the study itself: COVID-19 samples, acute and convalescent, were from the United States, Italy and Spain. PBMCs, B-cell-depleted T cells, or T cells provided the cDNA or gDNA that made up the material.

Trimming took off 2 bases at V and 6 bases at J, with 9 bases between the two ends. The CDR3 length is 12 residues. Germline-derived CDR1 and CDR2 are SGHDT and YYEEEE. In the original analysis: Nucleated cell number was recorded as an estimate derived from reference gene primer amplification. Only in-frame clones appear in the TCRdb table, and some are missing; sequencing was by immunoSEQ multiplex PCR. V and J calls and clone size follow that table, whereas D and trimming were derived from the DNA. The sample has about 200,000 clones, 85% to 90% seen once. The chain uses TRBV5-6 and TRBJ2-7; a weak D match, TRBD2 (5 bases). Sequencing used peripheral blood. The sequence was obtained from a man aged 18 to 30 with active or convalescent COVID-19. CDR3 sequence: CASSFGGLEQYF. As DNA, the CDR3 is TGTGCCAGCAGCTTCGGAGGACTCGAGCAGTACTTC.